What follows are 3 T cell receptor beta chains derived from one specimen sequenced in a study of shared clonotypes between healthy human individuals. Profiled with immunoSEQ multiplex PCR; TCRdb holds only in-frame clones, not every one. The sample yields around 2.5 million clones, roughly 93% seen once. Sequenced input: naive CD4+ T cells from PBMCs. Stated subset: CD45RA+ positively selected. The receptors were sampled from a man younger than 30 in good health. Some clones in this sample may be carry-over from other donors' samples.

The chain uses TRBV27 and TRBJ1-4; the match to TRBD1 covers 10 bases. Germline CDR1 reads MNHEY; CDR2 reads SMNVEV (reference sequence). J lost 6 bases, V lost 5 bases, and 9 bases had no gene match. The CDR3 extends over 16 amino acids. CDR3 DNA sequence: TGTGCCAGCAGTAAGGGAACCGGGACAGGGGATGAAAAACTGTTTTTT. The encoded protein is CASSKGTGTGDEKLFF.

This chain joins TRBV5-4 and TRBJ2-7; 10 bases match TRBD2. Germline lookup yields CDR1 SGHNT and CDR2 YYREEE (reference sequence). Trimming at V came to 4 bases and at J to 1 base, leaving 8 bases not matched to a gene. The length of the CDR3 is 16 residues. The CDR3 region has the DNA TGTGCCAGCAGCCAACCGGGACTAGCGCCTTCCTACGAGCAGTACTTC. Translated: CASSQPGLAPSYEQYF.

This sequence joins TRBV5-1 and TRBJ1-5; 9 bases agree with TRBD1. CDR1 and CDR2 from the germline V gene are SGHRS and YFSETQ. The CDR3 runs to 15 residues. The V gene end was trimmed by 4 bases and the J gene end by 4 bases; junction bases not matched to a gene: 6. This chain's CDR3 is CASSDGTGINQPQHF. CDR3 coding DNA: TGCGCCAGCAGCGACGGGACAGGGATTAATCAGCCCCAGCATTTT.